This T cell receptor (beta chain) was sequenced in a study of T cell repertoires in cytomegalovirus infection. The V end lost 3 bases, the J end lost 4 bases, and 13 bases lay between the germline ends. This CDR3 has 14 residues. The germline gives CDR1 SGHRS, CDR2 YFSETQ. Regarding this clonotype: Its antigen is as yet unknown.

One entry per CDR3 protein, called by TCRdb with MiXCR from the reads. The data hold fewer than 850,000 distinct CDR3 sequences, with under 35% observed a single time. The J gene is TRBJ1-1, the V gene TRBV5-1; D possibly corresponds to TRBD1 (6 bases). The sample in question was cultured CD8+ T cells from PBMCs, obtained from culture after CMV antigen stimulation. This receptor was identified in a human donor in good health (CMV status not recorded). Some clones in this sample may be carry-over from other donors' samples. CDR3 in amino acids: CASSWTVSGTEAFF. In DNA form, the CDR3 reads TGCGCCAGCAGCTGGACAGTCTCGGGCACTGAAGCTTTCTTT. Together with reference TRBV5-1 and TRBJ1-1, the CDR3 gives the full variable domain: KAGVTQTPRYLIKTRGQQVTLSCSPISGHRSVSWYQQTPGQGLQFLFEYFSETQRNKGNFPGRFSGRQFSNSRSEMNVSTLELGDSALYLCASSWTVSGTEAFFGQGTRLTVV.